This T cell receptor beta chain came from a study of OX40 agonist ivuxolimab in advanced cancers. Turning to the study itself: Ivuxolimab, an antibody acting as an agonist of OX40 (CD134), was used to treat patients. Study-wide points: In CD8+ T cells, expanded clones were on average more numerous than in CD4+.

CDR3 size: 15 residues. The germline V gene encodes CDR1 MNHEY and CDR2 SMNVEV (reference sequence). V dropped 6 bases and J dropped 8 bases, with 22 bases sitting between them. Produced via immunoSEQ multiplex PCR; TCRdb's table is partial and in-frame only. The repertoire holds approximately 69,000 clones, roughly 84% seen once, with 6% to 9.5% in the top ten. About this clone itself: Its specificity is not known.

At cycle 4 day 1, cycle 7 day 1, and baseline, blood was sampled. This receptor was identified in an adult with an advanced solid tumor such as melanoma, head and neck, liver or kidney cancer. Sequences were derived from CD4+ or CD8+ T cells sorted from blood, sampled in a trial of the OX40 agonist ivuxolimab. The V call is TRBV27, the J call TRBJ1-2; D is perhaps TRBD1 (5 bases). The CDR3 nucleotides are TGTGCCAGCAGCCCCGAAGGGTCGGGGGGAGCGGGCTACACCTTC. This codes for CASSPEGSGGAGYTF.